The entry that follows covers one T cell receptor (beta chain) sequence. What it binds is unknown. This specimen comes from a study of shared clonotypes between healthy human individuals. Study-wide context: Donors consisted of two women and a few men between 18 and 49. General study findings and limits: Few donors limited the genetic and exposure-history diversity represented.

The authors sequenced unsorted PBMC DNA on ten immunoSEQ deep assay plates. Only in-frame clones appear in the TCRdb table, and some are missing; sequencing was by immunoSEQ multiplex PCR. This sample has about 490,000 clones, with about 85% found just once. The sequence derives from a woman aged 40 to 49 in good health. Some clones in this sample may be carry-over from other donors' samples. The material sequenced was PBMCs.

CDR3 sequence: CASSRLIYGYTF. The CDR3 DNA follows: TGTGCCAGCAGCCGATTAATCTATGGCTACACCTTC. This chain uses TRBV7-2 with TRBJ1-2; D unresolved. V was cut by 5 bases and J by 4 bases, with 8 bases left in between. The CDR3 has 12 residues. The germline gives CDR1 SGHTA, CDR2 FQGNSA.